The 29 T cell receptor beta chains reported below all come from one sample, sequenced in a study of cytomegalovirus exposure and HLA in healthy donors. PCR employed 60 Vbeta and 13 Jbeta primers. Here immunoSEQ multiplex PCR was the method, and the copy in TCRdb shows in-frame clones only, minus some. Of around 100,000 clones listed, more than 65% are singletons. Sequencing was done on a sample of PBMCs. These receptors were collected from a woman aged 50 to 60 in good health and CMV-seropositive.

This clone was seen once. The rearrangement joins TRBV5-1 to TRBJ2-1; 10 nucleotides align to TRBD2. There are 15 residues in the CDR3. Germline V gene data show CDR1 as SGHRS and CDR2 as YFSETQ. The V gene end was trimmed by 0 bases and the J gene end by 7 bases; junction bases not matched to a gene: 4. In nucleotides, the CDR3 is TGCGCCAGCAGCTTGGCTAGCGGGGGCTTTAATGAGCAGTTCTTC. Translated: CASSLASGGFNEQFF.

The rearrangement links TRBV7-3 to TRBJ2-2, with TRBD1 as a possible D gene (6 bases). Germline V CDR1 and CDR2: SGHTA, FQGTGA. The CDR3 runs 16 residues. V was clipped by 1 base and J by 3 bases, with 12 bases between them. The DNA for the CDR3 is TGTGCCAGCAGCTTAAAAGTAGAGGGGGACACCGGGGAGCTGTTTTTT. The encoded protein is CASSLKVEGDTGELFF. Full variable domain (missing parts from reference TRBV7-3 and TRBJ2-2): GAGVSQTPSNKVTEKGKYVELRCDPISGHTALYWYRQSLGQGPEFLIYFQGTGAADDSGLPNDRFFAVRPEGSVSTLKIQRTERGDSAVYLCASSLKVEGDTGELFFGEGSRLTVL.

The J gene is TRBJ1-2, the V gene TRBV5-8, with D uncertain. From germline, CDR1 is SGHTS and CDR2 YDEGEE. V lost 3 bases, J lost 4 bases, and 13 bases lay in between. This CDR3 has 14 residues. The CDR3 reads CASSSRNAIYGYTF. CDR3 DNA sequence: TGTGCCAGCAGCTCGCGTAATGCTATCTATGGCTACACCTTC.

The rearrangement links TRBV6-5 to TRBJ1-1; no clear D gene. From germline, CDR1 is MNHEY and CDR2 SVGAGI. Trimming took 0 bases from V and 7 from J, leaving 9 bases between them. CDR3 length: 13 residues. CDR3: CASSYSGWSEAFF. Here the CDR3 DNA reads TGTGCCAGCAGTTACTCAGGATGGAGTGAAGCTTTCTTT.

This chain uses TRBV10-2 with TRBJ2-7; unclear D gene. The CDR3 runs to 13 residues. V dropped 2 bases and J dropped 1 base, with 6 bases sitting between them. Germline V gene sequence: CDR1 WSHSY, CDR2 SAAADI. CDR3 protein: CASSETRSYEQYF. CDR3 in DNA: TGCGCCAGCAGTGAGACCAGGTCCTACGAGCAGTACTTC.

This clone showed up just once. The rearrangement joins TRBV9 to TRBJ1-2; weak D call: TRBD1 (6 bases). The V and J ends lost 4 bases and 1 base respectively, with 17 bases between them. The CDR3 length is 16 residues. Germline CDR1 and CDR2: SGDLS and YYNGEE. The CDR3 DNA is TGTGCCAGCAGCTCGCGGACAGTCGGGGTTAACTATGGCTACACCTTC. It codes for CASSSRTVGVNYGYTF.

The chain joins TRBV30 to TRBJ1-2; TRBD1 might be the D (5 bases). CDR3 length: 13 residues. Germline CDR1 is GTSNPN and CDR2 is SVGIG (reference sequence). V was cut by 5 bases and J by 4 bases, with 14 bases left in between. CDR3 DNA sequence: TGTGCCTGGCTGGGGGGGTTTGCCTATGGCTACACCTTC. This encodes CAWLGGFAYGYTF.

The chain has TRBV5-6 and TRBJ1-1; D is ambiguous. Germline V gene data show CDR1 as SGHDT and CDR2 as YYEEEE. This CDR3 spans 15 amino acids. Trimming cost V 0 bases and J 6 bases, with 15 bases left between them. The CDR3 region is CASSLGQRATAEAFF. The CDR3 bases are TGTGCCAGCAGCTTGGGGCAGAGGGCTACCGCTGAAGCTTTCTTT.

This chain links TRBV5-1 with TRBJ2-7; 7 positions match TRBD2. From germline, CDR1 is SGHRS and CDR2 YFSETQ. The V segment lost 3 bases and the J segment 2 bases; nucleotides outside the gene matches: 11. The CDR3 extends over 16 amino acids. CDR3 residues: CASSSTVAGGPYEQYF. Here the CDR3 DNA reads TGCGCCAGCAGCTCGACTGTAGCGGGCGGGCCCTACGAGCAGTACTTC.

This chain links TRBV4-1 with TRBJ2-7; no clear D. The CDR3 loop spans 15 amino acids. Trimming pared 0 bases from V and 2 bases from J, leaving 11 bases between. Germline V lookup: CDR1 MGHRA, CDR2 YSYEKL. The DNA for the CDR3 is TGCGCCAGCAGCCAAGAAGAAGCTTCGACCTACGAGCAGTACTTC. Residues: CASSQEEASTYEQYF.

The chain uses TRBV2 and TRBJ1-2; tentatively, D is TRBD1 (6 bases). Trimming pared 3 bases from V and 2 bases from J, leaving 7 bases between. The length of the CDR3 is 13 residues. Per the germline V gene, CDR1 is SNHLY and CDR2 is FYNNEI. The CDR3 region is CASSDRGNYGYTF. As DNA, the CDR3 is TGTGCCAGCAGTGACAGGGGCAACTATGGCTACACCTTC.

The table lists this clone with a count of one. The chain couples TRBV6-6 to TRBJ2-3; the D gene is possibly TRBD2 (6 bases). With 11 bases removed from V and 1 base from J, the gap between germline ends came to 13 bases. The CDR3 spans 13 residues. Germline V lookup: CDR1 MNHNY, CDR2 SVGAGI (reference sequence). The CDR3 is CAGWRGGTDTQYF. The DNA of the CDR3 is TGTGCCGGTTGGAGGGGTGGCACAGATACGCAGTATTTT.

CDR3 protein: CASSEGGGRNEQFF. The CDR3 DNA reads TGTGCCAGCAGCGAAGGCGGGGGGAGAAATGAGCAGTTCTTC. The V call is TRBV9, the J call TRBJ2-1; 8 bases are shared with TRBD2. CDR1 is SGDLS, CDR2 YYNGEE, per germline. The CDR3 contains 14 residues. The trim removed 3 bases at V and 7 bases at J, leaving 6 bases unmatched. Based on the CDR3 plus reference TRBV9 and TRBJ2-1, the full variable domain is DSGVTQTPKHLITATGQRVTLRCSPRSGDLSVYWYQQSLDQGLQFLIQYYNGEERAKGNILERFSAQQFPDLHSELNLSSLELGDSALYFCASSEGGGRNEQFFGPGTRLTVL.

This clone showed up just a few times. The chain is built from TRBV19 and TRBJ1-1, with D perhaps matching TRBD1 (6 bases). This CDR3 contains 13 residues. Germline lookup yields CDR1 LNHDA and CDR2 SQIVND (reference sequence). The V end was cut by 7 bases, the J end by 6 bases, with 15 bases between. The CDR3 loop reads CASKGEGTAEAFF. In DNA, the CDR3 is TGTGCCAGTAAGGGGGAGGGAACCGCTGAAGCTTTCTTT.

The rearrangement links TRBV6-1 to TRBJ2-1; TRBD2 agrees at 9 bases. Germline loops: CDR1 MNHNS, CDR2 SASEGT. V shed 6 bases, J shed 6 bases, and the junction held 9 bases outside the gene matches. CDR3 length equals 15 residues. For the CDR3, the DNA is TGTGCCAGCAGCGGCGGCGGGAGGGGTACCAATGAGCAGTTCTTC. It encodes CASSGGGRGTNEQFF.

The chain combines TRBV10-3 with TRBJ1-6; no clear D gene. The germline CDR1 and CDR2 sequences are ENHRY and SYGVKD. V lost 11 bases and J 0 bases, leaving 14 bases between the germline ends. The CDR3 is 15 residues long. The CDR3 nucleotides read TGTGCCTCTCTTCAAGGGAGCTCCTATAATTCACCCCTCCACTTT. It specifies CASLQGSSYNSPLHF.

The chain employs TRBV6-6 and TRBJ2-2; D may be TRBD1 (6 bases). The CDR3 has 16 amino acids. Germline assignment: CDR1 MNHNY and CDR2 SVGAGI (reference sequence). With 6 bases removed from V and 3 bases from J, the gap between germline ends came to 17 bases. This chain's CDR3 is CASSRYRASDTGELFF. DNA for the CDR3: TGTGCCAGCAGCCGCTACAGGGCCTCGGACACCGGGGAGCTGTTTTTT.

V is TRBV25-1 and J is TRBJ1-1; D is unclear. Trimming took 2 bases from V and 1 from J, leaving 11 bases between them. Germline CDR1 MGHDK, CDR2 SYGVNS. The CDR3 runs to 15 residues. CDR3 amino acids: CASSEATAGNTEAFF. The CDR3 nucleotides are TGTGCCAGCAGTGAAGCTACAGCAGGGAACACTGAAGCTTTCTTT.

The chain links TRBV19 to TRBJ1-1; 7 bases agree with TRBD1. CDR3 size: 16 residues. Losses at the gene ends were 1 base for V and 5 bases for J; bases not matched to a gene: 10. CDR1 and CDR2 (germline): LNHDA, SQIVND (reference sequence). CDR3: CASSIGSPGQTTEAFF. CDR3 bases: TGTGCCAGTAGTATAGGTTCTCCGGGACAGACGACTGAAGCTTTCTTT.

This sequence joins TRBV2 and TRBJ2-7; maybe TRBD1 (6 bases). Germline V gene data show CDR1 as SNHLY and CDR2 as FYNNEI. CDR3 length: 15 residues. Trimming removed 6 bases at V and 0 bases at J, with 15 bases between. This CDR3 is CASRAGVENSYEQYF. The CDR3 nucleotides read TGTGCCAGCAGAGCAGGGGTGGAGAACTCCTACGAGCAGTACTTC. Based on the CDR3 plus reference TRBV2 and TRBJ2-7, the full variable domain is EPEVTQTPSHQVTQMGQEVILRCVPISNHLYFYWYRQILGQKVEFLVSFYNNEISEKSEIFDDQFSVERPDGSNFTLKIRSTKLEDSAMYFCASRAGVENSYEQYFGPGTRLTVT.

The chain carries TRBV7-3 and TRBJ2-3; D is perhaps TRBD2 (6 bases). Trimming removed 5 bases at V and 0 bases at J, with 18 bases between. Germline CDR1 reads SGHTA; CDR2 reads FQGTGA. This CDR3 contains 17 residues. The CDR3 protein is CASSPLGTGGSTDTQYF. The CDR3 bases are TGTGCCAGCAGCCCCCTCGGGACTGGGGGTAGCACAGATACGCAGTATTTT. Looking up the rest from reference TRBV7-3 and TRBJ2-3 gives the full variable domain: GAGVSQTPSNKVTEKGKYVELRCDPISGHTALYWYRQSLGQGPEFLIYFQGTGAADDSGLPNDRFFAVRPEGSVSTLKIQRTERGDSAVYLCASSPLGTGGSTDTQYFGPGTRLTVL.

About this clone: A read error may produce the germline difference seen at one junction end. The rearrangement uses TRBV7-9 and TRBJ1-2; 9 positions match TRBD1. Germline loops: CDR1 SEHNR, CDR2 FQNEAQ (reference sequence). The CDR3 is 14 amino acids. The CDR3 loop reads CSSSDRGFNYGYTF. For the CDR3, the DNA is TGTTCCAGCAGTGACAGGGGGTTCAACTATGGCTACACCTTC. Variable domain in full (rest from reference TRBV7-9 and TRBJ1-2): DTGVSQNPRHKITKRGQNVTFRCDPISEHNRLYWYRQTLGQGPEFLTYFQNEAQLEKSRLLSDRFSAERPKGSFSTLEIQRTEQGDSAMYLCSSSDRGFNYGYTFGSGTRLTVV.

In its sample, this clone was seen a few times. The genes are TRBV6-5 and TRBJ2-1, with 7 bases identical to TRBD2. This CDR3 spans 16 amino acids. Germline CDR1 and CDR2: MNHEY and SVGAGI. Trimming took 0 bases from V and 7 from J; bases not matched to a gene: 9. CDR3 loop: CASSYSMSGGRNEQFF. Here the CDR3 DNA reads TGTGCCAGCAGTTACTCGATGTCGGGGGGACGTAATGAGCAGTTCTTC.

This clone was seen a handful of times. The V call is TRBV11-3, the J call TRBJ1-1; D ambiguous. V was trimmed by 5 bases and J by 3 bases, leaving 10 bases between them. The CDR3 has 13 residues. CDR1 is SGHNT and CDR2 is YENEEA in the germline V gene. CDR3 in amino acids: CASSHQDYTEAFF. In DNA form, the CDR3 reads TGTGCCAGCAGCCACCAGGATTACACTGAAGCTTTCTTT.

In its sample, this clone is medium-sized (0.01 to 0.1%). V usage is TRBV6-6 and J usage is TRBJ1-5, with D maybe TRBD1 (6 bases). Germline-derived CDR1 and CDR2 are MNHNY and SVGAGI (reference sequence). This CDR3 is built from 15 residues. The V end was cut by 2 bases, the J end by 4 bases, with 12 bases between. This CDR3 is CASSYLDSTNQPQHF. CDR3 nucleotides: TGTGCCAGCAGTTACCTGGACAGTACTAATCAGCCCCAGCATTTT.

The genes are TRBV2 and TRBJ2-3, with 11 bases identical to TRBD1. The CDR3 totals 14 residues. CDR1 is SNHLY and CDR2 is FYNNEI in the germline V gene. V lost 7 bases to trimming and J lost 6 bases; unmatched junction nucleotides: 6. The CDR3 nucleotides are TGTGCCAGCACCTGGACAGGGGGCGCTGATACGCAGTATTTT. Translated, it gives CASTWTGGADTQYF.

V usage is TRBV4-2 and J usage is TRBJ1-5; TRBD1 matches 7 bases. Unmatched junction bases numbered 6, after V lost 2 bases and J lost 5 bases. The CDR3 has 15 amino acids. Germline lookup yields CDR1 LGHNA and CDR2 YNFKEQ. The CDR3: CASSQRTGPDQPQHF. CDR3 sequence (DNA): TGTGCCAGCAGCCAACGGACAGGTCCGGATCAGCCCCAGCATTTT.

The V and J genes are TRBV2 and TRBJ2-2; D remains unclear. This CDR3 comprises 12 residues. The ends were cut back, 8 bases at V and 3 bases at J, with 7 bases in the middle. The germline CDR1 and CDR2 sequences are SNHLY and FYNNEI. Written as DNA, the CDR3 is TGTGCCAGCTCCGAGGACACCGGGGAGCTGTTTTTT. The encoded protein is CASSEDTGELFF.

The gene calls are TRBV11-3 and TRBJ2-1; a possible D gene is TRBD1 (6 bases). The CDR3 extends over 15 amino acids. V was shortened by 5 bases and J by 2 bases, with 13 bases between the two germline ends. Germline V CDR1 and CDR2: SGHNT, YENEEA. CDR3 residues: CASSPGVSPYNEQFF. CDR3 nucleotide sequence: TGTGCCAGCAGCCCAGGGGTGAGTCCCTACAATGAGCAGTTCTTC.